Below are 27 T cell receptor beta chains sequenced from a single sample in a study of molecular identifiers for immune sequencing clone quantification. TCRdb re-called the PCR reads through MiXCR, storing one row per CDR3 protein. The profile shows fewer than 350,000 distinct CDR3 sequences, about a fifth of them singletons. The source material was naive CD8+ T cells from blood, with Jurkat cell RNA spiked in. As for subset: FACS-sorted CD8+CD4-CCR7+CD45RA+ naive T cells. These receptors originate from a human donor in good health. Some libraries in this study had Jurkat cell RNA spiked in.

This chain connects TRBV7-9 to TRBJ2-1; 11 nucleotides agree with TRBD2. V shed 5 bases and J 4 bases; nucleotides not matched to a gene: 13. The germline gives CDR1 SEHNR, CDR2 FQNEAQ (reference sequence). This CDR3 spans 18 amino acids. As DNA, the CDR3 is TGTGCCAGCAGCCCACCTTCGGGGACTAGCGGACCTTACAATGAGCAGTTCTTC. Its translation: CASSPPSGTSGPYNEQFF.

This clonotype was detected only a few times. J is TRBJ2-3 and V is TRBV4-3, with TRBD2 as a possible D gene (5 bases). Germline CDR1 is LGHNA and CDR2 is YSLEER. This CDR3 contains 15 residues. The germline V and J ends were trimmed by 2 bases and 0 bases, with 9 bases remaining between them. CDR3 protein: CASSQFERSTDTQYF. As DNA, the CDR3 is TGCGCCAGCAGCCAATTCGAGCGGAGCACAGATACGCAGTATTTT.

With respect to this clonotype: A single base separates this from a much larger clone, so it may be a read error. The V call is TRBV20-1, the J call TRBJ2-7; TRBD2 is a possible D gene (7 bases). Trimming removed 3 bases at V and 6 bases at J, with 15 bases between. CDR1 and CDR2 from the germline V gene are DFQATT and SNEGSKA (reference sequence). The CDR3 runs to 13 residues. CDR3 coding DNA: TGCAGTGCTAGTTTCGCGGGGGCAGGCGAGCAGTACTTC. Amino acids: CSASFAGAGEQYF.

At least ten counts were recorded for this clonotype. Compared with germline, one end of the junction differs, possibly owing to a read error. The rearrangement joins TRBV11-2 to TRBJ2-1; no definite D call. Per the germline V gene, CDR1 is SGHAT and CDR2 is FQNNGV. The CDR3 is 13 residues long. DNA of the CDR3: TGTGCCAGCAGCCTAGAATGGGGCAATGAGCAGTTCTTC. This encodes CASSLEWGNEQFF.

The chain links TRBV4-1 to TRBJ2-7; TRBD1 matches 8 bases. The CDR3 length is 14 residues. Germline V lookup: CDR1 MGHRA, CDR2 YSYEKL. Trimming at V came to 4 bases and at J to 5 bases, leaving 7 bases not matched to a gene. The CDR3 spells CASSRTGSGDEQYF. The CDR3 nucleotides read TGCGCCAGCAGCCGGACAGGGTCAGGGGACGAGCAGTACTTC.

This clonotype has at least ten counts. The DNA of the CDR3 is TGTGCCTGGAGCGAGATCTATGGCTACACCTTC. Protein sequence: CAWSEIYGYTF. This chain uses TRBV30 with TRBJ1-2; D is unresolved. Germline values: CDR1 GTSNPN, CDR2 SVGIG (reference sequence). This CDR3 has 11 amino acids. V gave up 3 bases and J gave up 4 bases, with 6 bases separating them.

In regard to this clonotype: This could be a read error, since a much larger clone is one nucleotide away. V and J are TRBV6-5 and TRBJ2-3; D could derive from TRBD1 or TRBD2 (6 bases each). V was clipped by 6 bases and J by 4 bases, with 23 bases between them. This CDR3 comprises 17 residues. Germline V lookup: CDR1 MNHEY, CDR2 SVGAGI. The CDR3 sequence is CASRYPGGTGVADTQYF. In DNA, the CDR3 is TGTGCCAGCAGATACCCCGGGGGCACCGGGGTAGCAGATACGCAGTATTTT.

At least ten counts were recorded for this clonotype. This sequence joins TRBV29-1 and TRBJ2-1, with TRBD1 matching 9 bases. Germline trimming cut 6 bases from V and 6 bases from J; bases unmatched to any gene: 9. CDR1 and CDR2 from the germline V gene are SQVTM and ANQGSEA. This CDR3 comprises 14 residues. The CDR3 is CSVATGQGANEQFF. The DNA for the CDR3 is TGCAGCGTGGCCACGGGACAGGGTGCCAATGAGCAGTTCTTC.

Notes on this clonotype: A much larger clone lies a single base off, so this may be a read error. J is TRBJ2-3 and V is TRBV6-5; 9 bases fit TRBD2. With V trimmed by 7 bases and J by 2 bases, 7 bases remained unmatched. Looked up from germline, CDR1 is MNHEY and CDR2 is SVGAGI. The CDR3 runs 15 residues. CDR3 DNA sequence: TGTGCCAGCAAATCGACTAGCGGAGCCACAGATACGCAGTATTTT. Translation gives CASKSTSGATDTQYF.

This clonotype was picked up one time. The rearrangement joins TRBV7-9 to TRBJ1-1; D possibly corresponds to TRBD1 (6 bases). V was cut by 4 bases and J by 3 bases, with 21 bases left in between. Germline CDR1 is SEHNR and CDR2 is FQNEAQ (reference sequence). The CDR3 consists of 17 residues. CDR3 DNA: TGTGCCAGCAGCTACTCAATTAAACAGGGTCGTTACACTGAAGCTTTCTTT. Encoded protein: CASSYSIKQGRYTEAFF.

The table lists this clonotype with many counts. The genes are TRBV13 and TRBJ2-3; 7 nucleotides line up with TRBD2. CDR1 is PRHDT and CDR2 is FYEKMQ in the germline V gene (reference sequence). Trimming took 3 bases from V and 3 from J; bases not matched to a gene: 6. The CDR3 spans 15 residues. CDR3: CASSFSAGETDTQYF. In DNA form, the CDR3 reads TGTGCCAGCAGCTTTTCTGCGGGAGAGACAGATACGCAGTATTTT.

This clonotype has ten or more counts. The chain links TRBV7-9 to TRBJ1-4, with 7 bases fitting TRBD1. Germline assignment: CDR1 SEHNR and CDR2 FQNEAQ (reference sequence). Trimming cost V 4 bases and J 5 bases; bases outside gene matches: 7. The CDR3 sequence is 15 residues long. CDR3 region: CASSSTGQENEKLFF. CDR3 DNA sequence: TGTGCCAGCAGCTCGACTGGACAGGAAAATGAAAAACTGTTTTTT.

Regarding this clonotype: This may be a read error, as it is one base from a much larger clone. V is TRBV6-2 or TRBV6-3 and J is TRBJ2-7; TRBD2 matches 7 bases. The CDR3 consists of 14 residues. The germline gives CDR1 MNHEY, CDR2 SVGEGT. The DNA of the CDR3 is TGTGCCAGCAGTTCGAGCGGGGCCCCCTACGGGCAGTACTTC. Translation: CASSSSGAPYGQYF.

With regard to this clonotype: A much larger clone lies a single base off, so this may be a read error. The rearrangement links TRBV29-1 to TRBJ1-1; perhaps TRBD1 as D (6 bases). CDR3 size: 11 residues. Germline loops: CDR1 SQVTM, CDR2 ANQGSEA. This CDR3 is CSVGRTVEASF. For the CDR3, the DNA is TGCAGCGTTGGAAGGACAGTTGAAGCTTCCTTT. Variable domain in full (rest from reference TRBV29-1 and TRBJ1-1): SAVISQKPSRDICQRGTSLTIQCQVDSQVTMMFWYRQQPGQSLTLIATANQGSEATYESGFVIDKFPISRPNLTFSTLTVSNMSPEDSSIYLCSVGRTVEASFGQGTRLTVV.

The table lists this clonotype with a few counts. The V gene is TRBV11-2, the J gene TRBJ2-7; TRBD1 is a possible D gene (5 bases). Germline V lookup: CDR1 SGHAT, CDR2 FQNNGV. The CDR3 loop spans 14 amino acids. Trimming took off 1 base at V and 2 bases at J, with 9 bases between the two ends. DNA for the CDR3: TGTGCCAGCAGCTTAGGTGGACACCCCTACGAGCAGTACTTC. It encodes CASSLGGHPYEQYF.

On this clonotype itself: A much larger clone lies a single base off, so this may be a read error. This chain links TRBV4-1 with TRBJ2-7, with D possibly matching TRBD1 (6 bases). This CDR3 has 15 residues. The ends were cut back, 2 bases at V and 3 bases at J, with 14 bases in the middle. Germline CDR1 MGHRA, CDR2 YSYEKL. DNA for the CDR3: TGCGCCAGCAGCCAAACCGGGACAAGGGGCTACGAGCAGTACTTC. Residues: CASSQTGTRGYEQYF.

This clonotype appeared a single time. Since a much larger clone is just one base distant, this may be a read error. The missing conserved phenylalanine or tryptophan at the end of this CDR3 makes a read error likely. The chain carries TRBV5-5 and TRBJ1-1; no firm D call. CDR1 and CDR2 from the germline V gene are SGHKS and YYEKEE (reference sequence). This CDR3 region has 15 residues. The germline V and J ends were trimmed by 0 bases and 4 bases, with 13 bases remaining between them. Here the CDR3 reads CASSLVWNGATEAFL. The CDR3 nucleotides are TGTGCCAGCAGCTTGGTTTGGAATGGAGCCACTGAAGCTTTCCTT.

At least ten counts were recorded for this clonotype. The rearrangement joins TRBV15 to TRBJ2-5; the match to TRBD2 covers 10 bases. Germline-derived CDR1 and CDR2 are LNHNV and YYDKDF (reference sequence). J was trimmed by 4 bases and V by 0 bases; bases with no gene match: 11. This CDR3 is 18 amino acids long. In nucleotides, the CDR3 is TGTGCCACCAGCAGAGATAGTTTAAGCGGGAGGGCCGGAGAGACCCAGTACTTC. Translating it yields CATSRDSLSGRAGETQYF.

As concerns this clonotype: A much larger clone is a single base away; this may be a read error. V usage is TRBV2 and J usage is TRBJ2-3, with D unclear. CDR1 is SNHLY, CDR2 FYNNEI, per germline. The CDR3 length is 15 residues. The CDR3 sequence: CASSPTPVGTDTRYF. The CDR3 DNA is TGTGCCAGCAGTCCGACCCCCGTGGGCACAGATACGCGGTATTTT.

This clonotype appeared a few times. This chain joins TRBV13 and TRBJ2-7; TRBD1 or TRBD2 may be the D gene (5 bases each). V lost 5 bases, J lost 2 bases, and 16 bases lay in between. Germline loops: CDR1 PRHDT, CDR2 FYEKMQ (reference sequence). The CDR3 is 15 residues long. The CDR3: CASSPFGDGTYEQYF. The CDR3 nucleotides are TGTGCCAGCAGCCCCTTTGGGGACGGGACCTACGAGCAGTACTTC.

This chain joins TRBV4-1 and TRBJ2-7; D might be TRBD2 (5 bases). Germline CDR1 MGHRA, CDR2 YSYEKL. The V and J ends lost 1 base and 0 bases respectively, with 19 bases between them. CDR3 length equals 18 residues. The CDR3 is CASSQGKFGLGNSYEQYF. DNA of the CDR3: TGCGCCAGCAGCCAAGGTAAGTTCGGACTCGGAAACTCCTACGAGCAGTACTTC.

This clonotype appeared many times. The J gene is TRBJ2-1, the V gene TRBV4-3; 13 nucleotides agree with TRBD2. V lost 1 base and J lost 8; bases outside the gene matches: 2. The germline V gene has CDR1 LGHNA and CDR2 YSLEER. The CDR3 loop spans 15 amino acids. CDR3 sequence reads: CASSQGTSGSHEQFF. CDR3 coding DNA: TGCGCCAGCAGCCAAGGGACTAGCGGGAGCCATGAGCAGTTCTTC.

This clonotype has more than one count but fewer than ten. The V and J genes are TRBV5-1 and TRBJ2-7; 9 bases fit TRBD2. J lost 5 bases, V lost 6 bases, and 9 bases had no gene match. CDR1 is SGHRS, CDR2 YFSETQ, per germline. The CDR3 runs 14 residues. The CDR3 reads CASTPAGGPHEQYF. Written as DNA, the CDR3 is TGCGCCAGCACCCCCGCGGGAGGGCCGCACGAGCAGTACTTC.

Concerning this clonotype itself: A much larger clone differs by one base, so this may be a read error. The CDR3 DNA is TGTGCCAGCAGTGAAATTAGCGGGACCTCCTACGAGCAGTGCTTC. Translating gives CASSEISGTSYEQCF. The rearrangement uses TRBV2 and TRBJ2-7; TRBD2 agrees at 8 bases. CDR3 length equals 15 residues. CDR1 SNHLY and CDR2 FYNNEI come from the germline V gene.

As concerns this clonotype: With a much larger clone just one base away, this may be a read error. This sequence joins TRBV28 and TRBJ1-1; 12 positions match TRBD1. Germline CDR1 reads MDHEN; CDR2 reads SYDVKM. The V and J ends lost 8 bases and 6 bases, in that order; junction bases with no gene match: 13. This CDR3 is built from 16 residues. This CDR3 is CASGLVKGQGAPEAFF. CDR3 nucleotides: TGTGCCAGCGGTCTCGTTAAGGGACAGGGGGCCCCTGAAGCTTTCTTT. Supplemented by reference TRBV28 and TRBJ1-1, the full variable domain reads DVKVTQSSRYLVKRTGEKVFLECVQDMDHENMFWYRQDPGLGLRLIYFSYDVKMKEKGDIPEGYSVSREKKERFSLILESASTNQTSMYLCASGLVKGQGAPEAFFGQGTRLTVV.

As regards this clonotype: A much larger clonotype is one base distant, so this may be a read error. The CDR3 nucleotides are TGCGCCAGCAGCTTGGCCGGGGTAGGGGGCCCCGGAGGACGTCGTGAAAAACTGTTTTTT. The encoded protein is CASSLAGVGGPGGRREKLFF. This sequence joins TRBV5-1 and TRBJ1-4, with 7 bases identical to TRBD1. Germline V gives CDR1 SGHRS, CDR2 YFSETQ. This CDR3 spans 20 amino acids. V gave up 0 bases and J gave up 7 bases; unmatched junction bases: 21.

This clonotype was counted at least ten times. The CDR3 DNA reads TGTGCCACCAGTGACCCTGATTACTACAATGAGCAGTTCTTC. Translating it yields CATSDPDYYNEQFF. This chain joins TRBV24-1 and TRBJ2-1, with unresolved D. CDR1 and CDR2 (germline): KGHDR, SFDVKD. The ends were cut back, 4 bases at V and 3 bases at J, with 9 bases in the middle. The CDR3 runs 14 residues.